This T cell receptor (beta chain) comes out of a study of regulatory T cells in long-lasting Graves disease. Overall study results and limits: Patients with persistent disease showed a bias toward TRBV28, TRBJ1-2 and TRBJ2-5. Peripheral blood alone, not thyroid tissue, underwent study.

Sequencing libraries for TCR beta were prepared with iRepertoire HTBI primers and Arm-PCR of CDR3 regions. TCRdb ran MiXCR on the multiplex PCR reads and lists one entry per CDR3 protein. The table has 350,000 to 450,000 distinct CDR3 sequences, around 11% seen once. This clonotype was seen at least ten times. What it binds is unknown. Described time point: newly diagnosed GD, antithyroid drugs for less than 3 months. There was RNA extracted from PBMCs, and the TCR library was made from it. In germline, CDR1 is ENHRY, CDR2 SYGVKD. Trimming removed 6 bases at V and 0 bases at J, with 11 bases between. The CDR3 is 14 residues long. These data also formed part of another study, on T cells in Graves' hyperthyroidism and ophthalmopathy. That source reports: Ophthalmopathy was identified by the model a median 6.5 months ahead of onset.

This sequence was found in a young woman with Graves disease. The V call is TRBV10-3, the J call TRBJ1-1; D is possibly TRBD1 (5 bases). Sequencing used peripheral blood mononuclear cells (PBMCs), obtained at new diagnosis, from a patient treated with antithyroid drugs. CDR3 in amino acids: CAISDQGLNTEAFF. In nucleotides, the CDR3 is TGTGCCATCAGCGACCAGGGCTTGAACACTGAAGCTTTCTTT.